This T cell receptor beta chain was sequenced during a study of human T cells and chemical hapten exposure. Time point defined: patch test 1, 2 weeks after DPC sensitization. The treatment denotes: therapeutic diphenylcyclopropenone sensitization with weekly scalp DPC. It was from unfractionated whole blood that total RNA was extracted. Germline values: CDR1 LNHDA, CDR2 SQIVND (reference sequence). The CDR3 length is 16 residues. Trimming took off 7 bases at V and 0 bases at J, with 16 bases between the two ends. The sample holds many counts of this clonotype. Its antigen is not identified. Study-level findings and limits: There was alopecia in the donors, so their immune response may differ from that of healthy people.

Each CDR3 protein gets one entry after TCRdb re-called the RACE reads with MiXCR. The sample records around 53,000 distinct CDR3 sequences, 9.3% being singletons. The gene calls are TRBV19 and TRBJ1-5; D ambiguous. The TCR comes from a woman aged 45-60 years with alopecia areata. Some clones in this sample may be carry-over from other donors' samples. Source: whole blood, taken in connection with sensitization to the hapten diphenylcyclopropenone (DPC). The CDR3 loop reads CASKRRGWGSNQPQHF. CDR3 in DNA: TGTGCCAGTAAGCGGCGAGGCTGGGGTAGCAATCAGCCCCAGCATTTT.